These 25 T cell receptor beta chains were all obtained from the same sample, sequenced in a study of OX40 agonist ivuxolimab in advanced cancers. TCRdb's table, derived via immunoSEQ multiplex PCR, lists solely in-frame clones and lacks some. Here the sample spans under 65,000 clones, around 87% being singletons. The sequencing used CD4+ or CD8+ T cells sorted from blood, collected in a trial of the OX40 agonist ivuxolimab. All receptors come from an adult with an advanced solid tumor such as melanoma, head and neck, liver or kidney cancer.

This chain uses TRBV19 with TRBJ1-5; the D is unclear. This CDR3 contains 12 residues. Germline CDR1 LNHDA, CDR2 SQIVND (reference sequence). Trimming removed 3 bases from V and 4 bases from J, with 4 bases in between. In nucleotides, the CDR3 is TGTGCCAGTAGTATTTTTAATCAGCCCCAGCATTTT. It encodes CASSIFNQPQHF.

This clone has only one observation. This sequence joins TRBV5-1 and TRBJ2-2, with D unclear. Deletions cut 3 bases from V and 2 bases from J, with 8 bases between. The CDR3 is 14 amino acids. From germline, CDR1 is SGHRS and CDR2 YFSETQ. The CDR3: CASSSGPNTGELFF. DNA of the CDR3: TGCGCCAGCAGCTCCGGACCCAACACCGGGGAGCTGTTTTTT.

The chain employs TRBV19 and TRBJ2-1, with D possibly matching TRBD2 (6 bases). The CDR3 sequence is 15 residues long. The germline CDR1 and CDR2 sequences are LNHDA and SQIVND (reference sequence). V was pared by 3 bases and J by 5 bases, with 14 bases between. The DNA for the CDR3 is TGTGCCAGTAGTATTTCCCGGGACTTAGACAATGAGCAGTTCTTC. Translated, it gives CASSISRDLDNEQFF.

Concerning this clone: Other DNA sequences in the sample encode the same CDR3. This chain links TRBV9 with TRBJ1-2; perhaps TRBD1 as D (6 bases). The germline V gene has CDR1 SGDLS and CDR2 YYNGEE. The CDR3 covers 14 residues. V gave up 3 bases and J gave up 7 bases, with 16 bases separating them. CDR3 in DNA: TGTGCCAGCAGCGCCGCGGTGGGGGGGCGTGGCTACACCTTC. As protein: CASSAAVGGRGYTF.

The rearrangement links TRBV5-1 to TRBJ2-3; D is undetermined. The CDR3 contains 14 residues. Germline values: CDR1 SGHRS, CDR2 YFSETQ. The V end was cut by 4 bases, the J end by 2 bases, with 11 bases between. The CDR3 coding sequence is TGCGCCAGCAGCCCAATGGGGTCCACAGATACGCAGTATTTT. Amino acid sequence: CASSPMGSTDTQYF.

The DNA for the CDR3 is TGTGCCTGGAGTGTAAGCAGCGTGAGCACAGATACGCAGTATTTT. This gives the protein CAWSVSSVSTDTQYF. The rearrangement uses TRBV30 and TRBJ2-3; D not resolved. V lost 0 bases and J 0 bases, leaving 10 bases between the germline ends. Germline CDR1 is GTSNPN and CDR2 is SVGIG (reference sequence). The CDR3 runs 15 residues.

The chain carries TRBV29-1 and TRBJ2-1; a possible D gene is TRBD2 (6 bases). Trimming took 5 bases from V and 4 from J, leaving 15 bases between them. The CDR3 spans 14 residues. Germline lookup yields CDR1 SQVTM and CDR2 ANQGSEA. The CDR3 is CSVCMAGSYNEQFF. In DNA, the CDR3 is TGCAGCGTTTGTATGGCGGGGTCTTACAATGAGCAGTTCTTC.

In nucleotides, the CDR3 is TGCGCCAGCAGCCAAGAGATCAGGGAAAGCTCCTATAATTCACCCCTCCACTTT. This encodes CASSQEIRESSYNSPLHF. V and J are TRBV4-1 and TRBJ1-6; D perhaps matches TRBD1 (5 bases). Germline V lookup: CDR1 MGHRA, CDR2 YSYEKL. The CDR3 is 18 residues long. The V end lost 0 bases, the J end lost 0 bases, and 12 bases lay between the germline ends.

The chain uses TRBV5-1 and TRBJ1-1; no reliable D call. Germline V gene data show CDR1 as SGHRS and CDR2 as YFSETQ. V shed 0 bases and J shed 0 bases, with 9 bases lying between them. The CDR3 is 15 amino acids. CDR3: CASSLAPQMNTEAFF. CDR3 DNA sequence: TGCGCCAGCAGCTTGGCCCCACAGATGAACACTGAAGCTTTCTTT.

This chain links TRBV6-6 with TRBJ2-7; no reliable D call. The germline V gene has CDR1 MNHNY and CDR2 SVGAGI (reference sequence). V lost 0 bases and J lost 0, with 6 bases in between. This CDR3 has 14 amino acids. Written as DNA, the CDR3 is TGTGCCAGCAGTTACTCTGAGGCCTCCTACGAGCAGTACTTC. Translated: CASSYSEASYEQYF.

V gene TRBV11-2 combines with J gene TRBJ1-1; a possible D gene is TRBD1 (5 bases). In germline, CDR1 is SGHAT, CDR2 FQNNGV. The ends were cut back, 6 bases at V and 6 bases at J, with 14 bases in the middle. The CDR3 is made up of 13 amino acids. CDR3 region: CASRLGVRAEAFF. Written as DNA, the CDR3 is TGTGCCAGCAGGCTGGGGGTCAGGGCTGAAGCTTTCTTT.

This chain links TRBV7-3 with TRBJ2-3; D remains ambiguous. There are 16 residues in the CDR3. Trimming shortened V by 2 bases and J by 2 bases, and 14 bases separated the two germline ends. Germline lookup yields CDR1 SGHTA and CDR2 FQGTGA. CDR3 region: CASSLGRLTPTDTQYF. The CDR3 nucleotides are TGTGCCAGCAGCTTAGGGCGGTTGACCCCCACAGATACGCAGTATTTT.

The J gene is TRBJ2-1, the V gene TRBV4-1, with TRBD2 matching over 14 bases. Germline CDR1 and CDR2: MGHRA and YSYEKL. The trim removed 0 bases at V and 3 bases at J, leaving 10 bases unmatched. The CDR3 totals 20 residues. The CDR3 loop is CASSQETGTSGSSFYNEQFF. For the CDR3, the DNA is TGCGCCAGCAGCCAAGAAACCGGGACTAGCGGGAGTTCTTTCTACAATGAGCAGTTCTTC.

The CDR3 DNA reads TGTGCCAGCAGCCTACAGGGGAATGATGGCTACACCTTC. This gives the protein CASSLQGNDGYTF. The chain couples TRBV6-6 to TRBJ1-2, with 7 bases that match TRBD1. The CDR3 sequence is 13 residues long. Germline loops: CDR1 MNHNY, CDR2 SVGAGI (reference sequence). With 6 bases clipped from V and 6 bases from J, the junction kept 7 bases outside the gene matches.

The chain is built from TRBV6-5 and TRBJ1-3, with D perhaps TRBD1 (6 bases). CDR3 length equals 13 residues. V lost 6 bases to trimming and J lost 2 bases, with 8 bases between them. CDR1 is MNHEY, CDR2 SVGAGI, per germline. CDR3 DNA: TGTGCCAGCAGACGGGGGCCTGGAAACACCATATATTTT. Translated, it gives CASRRGPGNTIYF.

V gene TRBV19 combines with J gene TRBJ1-1; D possibly corresponds to TRBD1 (6 bases). Trimming removed 7 bases from V and 4 bases from J, with 16 bases in between. CDR1 and CDR2 (germline): LNHDA, SQIVND (reference sequence). This CDR3 comprises 14 residues. CDR3 sequence: CASTLQGSSTEAFF. The CDR3 DNA is TGTGCCAGTACTTTACAGGGATCGAGCACTGAAGCTTTCTTT.

The V and J genes are TRBV5-4 and TRBJ2-1; D uncertain. Trimming removed 5 bases from V and 4 bases from J, with 16 bases in between. This CDR3 is 15 amino acids long. Germline values: CDR1 SGHNT, CDR2 YYREEE (reference sequence). The DNA of the CDR3 is TGTGCCAGCAGGATCTACGGTCCCGTATACAATGAGCAGTTCTTC. This translates into CASRIYGPVYNEQFF.

The chain links TRBV13 to TRBJ2-7; D possibly corresponds to TRBD2 (6 bases). CDR1 is PRHDT and CDR2 is FYEKMQ in the germline V gene (reference sequence). V was cut by 3 bases and J by 2 bases, with 14 bases left in between. The CDR3 totals 15 residues. This CDR3 reads CASSLGGLGTYEQYF. DNA of the CDR3: TGTGCCAGCAGCTTGGGGGGATTAGGGACCTACGAGCAGTACTTC.

This clone was counted a single time. The gene calls are TRBV5-6 and TRBJ2-1; D is unresolved. The CDR3 covers 12 residues. The V gene's germline CDR1 is SGHDT and CDR2 YYEEEE. V was clipped by 1 base and J by 7 bases, with 6 bases between them. CDR3 nucleotide sequence: TGTGCCAGCAGCTTGTTCTCAAATGAGCAGTTCTTC. Its protein product is CASSLFSNEQFF.

This chain links TRBV10-2 with TRBJ2-3, with 12 bases that match TRBD2. CDR3 size: 15 residues. CDR1 is WSHSY, CDR2 SAAADI, per germline. The V gene end was trimmed by 9 bases and the J gene end by 3 bases; junction bases not matched to a gene: 7. This CDR3 reads CASASGGAVTDTQYF. The CDR3 nucleotides are TGCGCCAGTGCTAGCGGGGGGGCGGTGACAGATACGCAGTATTTT.

The chain carries TRBV11-2 and TRBJ2-7; 9 nucleotides align to TRBD1. J gave up 4 bases and V 4 bases, and 8 bases lay outside the gene matches. From germline, CDR1 is SGHAT and CDR2 FQNNGV. The CDR3 covers 15 residues. This chain's CDR3 is CASSSKYRGQYEQYF. The CDR3 nucleotides are TGTGCCAGCAGCTCGAAATACAGGGGGCAATACGAGCAGTACTTC.

The chain employs TRBV5-4 and TRBJ1-3; 11 bases match TRBD1. Unmatched junction bases numbered 2, after V lost 4 bases and J lost 2 bases. This CDR3 has 15 residues. From germline, CDR1 is SGHNT and CDR2 YYREEE (reference sequence). The CDR3 coding sequence is TGTGCCAGCAGCCCGGGACAGGGGGCTGGAAACACCATATATTTT. Protein sequence: CASSPGQGAGNTIYF.

This clone has just a few counts. The chain couples TRBV4-2 to TRBJ1-1; D is unresolved. CDR3 length equals 14 residues. In germline, CDR1 is LGHNA, CDR2 YNFKEQ. V dropped 0 bases and J dropped 0 bases, with 5 bases sitting between them. The CDR3 DNA reads as TGTGCCAGCAGCCAAGACAGGTTGAACACTGAAGCTTTCTTT. Residues: CASSQDRLNTEAFF.

V and J are TRBV7-9 and TRBJ2-1, with D hard to call. The germline V and J ends were trimmed by 2 bases and 7 bases, with 12 bases remaining between them. This CDR3 has 14 amino acids. Germline loops: CDR1 SEHNR, CDR2 FQNEAQ (reference sequence). The DNA for the CDR3 is TGTGCCAGCAGCTTAAAGGGTGGGATAAATGAGCAGTTCTTC. Its translation: CASSLKGGINEQFF. Full variable domain (outside the CDR3, taken from reference TRBV7-9 and TRBJ2-1): DTGVSQNPRHKITKRGQNVTFRCDPISEHNRLYWYRQTLGQGPEFLTYFQNEAQLEKSRLLSDRFSAERPKGSFSTLEIQRTEQGDSAMYLCASSLKGGINEQFFGPGTRLTVL.

This chain uses TRBV7-8 with TRBJ2-6, with D perhaps TRBD2 (7 bases). The CDR3 has 15 amino acids. CDR1 is SGHVS, CDR2 FQNEAQ, per germline. V lost 10 bases to trimming and J lost 2 bases, with 15 bases between them. CDR3 in DNA: TGTGCCACCCAACTCGGGGGGCCTGGGGCCAACGTCCTGACTTTC. Translation: CATQLGGPGANVLTF.